This T cell receptor (beta chain) was retrieved from a study of blood T cell repertoires in COVID-19. Background on the study: The study drew acute and convalescent COVID-19 samples from the United States, Italy and Spain.

Per the germline V gene, CDR1 is WSHSY and CDR2 is SAAADI. Trimming removed 3 bases from V and 10 bases from J; junction bases left unmatched: 6. The CDR3 is 13 amino acids. In the study's own analysis: The authors estimated nucleated cell counts from reference gene primer amplification. Sequencing was performed with immunoSEQ multiplex PCR; in TCRdb, only in-frame clones are kept and a portion is missing. That table gives V, J and clone size, and the DNA gave D and trimming. The top ten hold more than 3% of the sample, which has approximately 32,000 clones, more than 85% seen once. Sequencing used peripheral blood. This chain connects TRBV10-2 to TRBJ2-1, with 7 bases that match TRBD2. The receptor comes from a man aged 55 to 70 with acute or convalescent COVID-19. The CDR3 DNA follows: TGCGCCAGCAGTGATACCAGCGGGACGGAGCAGTTCTTC. This sequence encodes CASSDTSGTEQFF.